A selection of T cell receptor beta chains follows, all from one sample in a study of molecular identifiers for immune sequencing clone quantification. Via MiXCR, TCRdb re-called the PCR reads, giving one row per CDR3 protein. The sample lists over 70,000 distinct CDR3 sequences, about 23% occurring once. Sequencing was done on a sample of naive CD8+ T cells from blood, with Jurkat cell RNA spiked in. The receptors stem from a human donor in good health. Some libraries in this study had Jurkat cell RNA spiked in. CDR3s include the opening cysteine and the closing phenylalanine or tryptophan. D genes are given only for firm matches. Not all rows give a size; the values are once, few, many and, for expanded clones, a class.

abundance | d_gene | j_gene | v_gene | CDR3nt | CDR3aa
many | . | TRBJ2-3 | TRBV19 | TGTGCCAGTAGTCCGTGGACTCAGGCAGCAGATACGCAGTATTTT | CASSPWTQAADTQYF
many | TRBD1 | TRBJ2-1 | TRBV12-3/TRBV12-4 | TGTGCCAGCAGTTTAGGGGGACAGGAGTTCTTC | CASSLGGQEFF
few | . | TRBJ2-2 | TRBV1 | TGCACCAGCAGCCAAGGTCTAGCGGGGGGGCCCGGGCACCGGGGAGCTGTTTTT | CTSSQGLAGGPGHRGAVF
. | TRBD1 | TRBJ1-6 | TRBV12-5 | TGTGCTAGTGGTTGGACATACGGACAGGGATATTCACCCCTCCACTTT | CASGWTYGQGYSPLHF
few | . | TRBJ1-5 | TRBV6-2/TRBV6-3 | TGTGCCAGCAGTTACCCCGCCACGGGCAATCAGCCCCAGCATTTT | CASSYPATGNQPQHF
many | . | TRBJ1-2 | TRBV5-1 | TGCGCCAGCAGCTTGGACGGAACGAACTATGGCTACACCTTC | CASSLDGTNYGYTF
. | . | TRBJ2-5 | TRBV27 | TGTGCCAGCAGTTTATCAGCCGCACCGTCCCGCCAAGAGACCCAGTACTTC | CASSLSAAPSRQETQYF
many | TRBD2 | TRBJ2-5 | TRBV12-3/TRBV12-4 | TGTGCCAGCGGCACTAGCGGGATATTAGAGACCCAGTACTTC | CASGTSGILETQYF
. | TRBD1 | TRBJ2-5 | TRBV30 | TGTGCCTGGAGCCAAACAGGGGGCACGGAGACCCAGTACTTC | CAWSQTGGTETQYF
. | TRBD1 | TRBJ2-7 | TRBV30 | TGTGCCTGGAGCGCCACATACGGGACAGTCGCACCCTACGAGCAGTACTTC | CAWSATYGTVAPYEQYF
. | . | TRBJ2-1 | TRBV19 | TGTGCCAGTAAGGAGGTTGACTACAATGAGCAGTTCTTC | CASKEVDYNEQFF
few | . | TRBJ2-6 | TRBV18 | TGTGCCAGCTCACCACCCATTCAAATTAGCTTCTCTGGGGCCAACGTCCTGACTTTC | CASSPPIQISFSGANVLTF
. | . | TRBJ2-1 | TRBV6-5 | . | CASSTSDRGHEQFF